This entry lists 4 T cell receptor beta chains sequenced from one sample in a study of T cells in localized non-small cell lung cancer. Assay used: immunoSEQ multiplex PCR; TCRdb lists only in-frame clones, some missing. Of around 25,000 clones listed, 92% were seen once; the top ten hold 2.5% to 3%. The specimen comprised peripheral blood, sampled before any cancer treatment. The receptors here all came from a woman aged 40-75 years with stage I lung adenocarcinoma.

V usage is TRBV28 and J usage is TRBJ2-3; D not resolved. Germline loops: CDR1 MDHEN, CDR2 SYDVKM. The CDR3 runs to 15 residues. V lost 4 bases and J 0 bases, leaving 11 bases between the germline ends. The CDR3 sequence is CASSYREFSTDTQYF. The CDR3 DNA sequence: TGTGCCAGCAGTTACCGAGAATTTAGCACAGATACGCAGTATTTT.

The chain joins TRBV28 to TRBJ1-2, with unresolved D. The CDR3 totals 12 residues. Germline V gene sequence: CDR1 MDHEN, CDR2 SYDVKM. The V and J ends lost 5 bases and 8 bases respectively, with 12 bases between them. The CDR3 is CASSPGPTGYTF. As DNA, the CDR3 is TGTGCCAGCAGTCCCGGACCTACGGGCTACACCTTC.

This rearrangement joins TRBV28 to TRBJ2-7; 10 bases agree with TRBD1. This CDR3 spans 16 amino acids. Germline assignment: CDR1 MDHEN and CDR2 SYDVKM. V was clipped by 4 bases and J by 3 bases; unmatched bases: 9. The CDR3 protein is CASSYPLRTGGYEQYF. For the CDR3, the DNA is TGTGCCAGCAGTTACCCCCTTAGGACAGGGGGCTACGAGCAGTACTTC.

This rearrangement joins TRBV27 to TRBJ1-5; no clear D gene. The germline V and J ends were trimmed by 2 bases and 2 bases, with 16 bases remaining between them. The CDR3 consists of 17 residues. In germline, CDR1 is MNHEY, CDR2 SMNVEV (reference sequence). The DNA for the CDR3 is TGTGCCAGCAGTTTACGCTTTACGGGGTACGGCAATCAGCCCCAGCATTTT. This gives the protein CASSLRFTGYGNQPQHF.